Below are 9 T cell receptor beta chains sequenced from a single sample in a study of blood T cells in healthy people across ages. A J-beta primer mix and a sample-barcoded 5' primer were used in a second PCR of about 7 to 12 cycles. TCRdb reprocessed the 5' RACE reads via MiXCR and lists one record per CDR3 protein. The data hold 800,000 to 950,000 distinct CDR3 sequences, with 40% to 60% observed a single time. Sequencing used blood. The receptors shown here come from a man aged 30 to 45 in good health.

The V call is TRBV12-5, the J call TRBJ2-1; 8 nucleotides line up with TRBD2. The J segment lost 4 bases and the V segment lost 6 bases, leaving 5 bases of the junction unmatched. CDR3 size: 14 residues. Looked up from germline, CDR1 is LGHNT and CDR2 is FRNRAP. The CDR3 loop reads CASGRGGLYNEQFF. CDR3 in DNA: TGTGCTAGTGGACGCGGGGGGCTTTACAATGAGCAGTTCTTC.

The chain couples TRBV9 to TRBJ2-1, with no clear D. This CDR3 is 13 amino acids long. Trimming removed 0 bases from V and 5 bases from J, with 6 bases in between. The germline CDR1 and CDR2 sequences are SGDLS and YYNGEE. CDR3 residues: CASSVDWDNEQFF. The CDR3 bases are TGTGCCAGCAGCGTAGACTGGGACAATGAGCAGTTCTTC.

This chain joins TRBV12-3 or TRBV12-4 and TRBJ1-1; 9 bases are a match to TRBD1. After removal of 6 bases from V and 4 bases from J, the junction contained 18 bases not matched to a gene. The CDR3 extends over 18 amino acids. The CDR3 reads CASRLGQGTVGLSTEAFF. CDR3 bases: TGTGCCAGCAGACTGGGACAGGGAACGGTCGGCTTGAGCACTGAAGCTTTCTTT.

This chain links TRBV3-1 with TRBJ1-2, with D possibly being TRBD1 (5 bases). V was shortened by 4 bases and J by 4 bases, with 13 bases between the two germline ends. Germline CDR1 LGHDT, CDR2 YNNKEL (reference sequence). This CDR3 has 14 residues. This CDR3 is CASSRFRDGYGYTF. In nucleotides, the CDR3 is TGTGCCAGCAGCCGTTTCCGGGACGGCTATGGCTACACCTTC.

This clonotype was observed a few times. The rearrangement uses TRBV7-8 and TRBJ2-3; D is uncertain. From germline, CDR1 is SGHVS and CDR2 FQNEAQ. Trimming stripped 5 bases from V and 2 bases from J, with 11 bases between. This CDR3 has 14 amino acids. This CDR3 reads CASSKVGNTDTQYF. For the CDR3, the DNA is TGTGCCAGCAGCAAGGTTGGAAACACAGATACGCAGTATTTT.

V usage is TRBV27 and J usage is TRBJ2-6; no definite D call. Trimming pared 8 bases from V and 0 bases from J, leaving 5 bases between. Germline assignment: CDR1 MNHEY and CDR2 SMNVEV (reference sequence). This CDR3 region has 13 residues. Here the CDR3 reads CASLRSGANVLTF. The DNA of the CDR3 is TGTGCCAGCCTCCGCTCTGGGGCCAACGTCCTGACTTTC.

V usage is TRBV6-6 and J usage is TRBJ2-4; 13 positions match TRBD2. The CDR3 has 16 residues. V was clipped by 2 bases and J by 13 bases; unmatched bases: 11. The germline gives CDR1 MNHNY, CDR2 SVGAGI (reference sequence). CDR3 nucleotide sequence: TGTGCCAGCAGTTACGGGACTAGCGGGGTAGGTGGGGAGCAGTACTTC. Translating gives CASSYGTSGVGGEQYF.

This chain uses TRBV6-5 with TRBJ1-1, with 8 bases aligning to TRBD1. V lost 3 bases to trimming and J lost 4 bases; unmatched junction nucleotides: 7. The CDR3 loop spans 15 amino acids. Germline CDR1 MNHEY, CDR2 SVGAGI. The CDR3, as DNA: TGTGCCAGCAGTTATCAAGGACAGGGAGTCACTGAAGCTTTCTTT. Amino acids: CASSYQGQGVTEAFF.

This chain links TRBV20-1 with TRBJ2-3; D possibly uses TRBD1 or TRBD2 (5 bases each). V lost 6 bases and J 6 bases, leaving 19 bases between the germline ends. The CDR3 sequence is 14 residues long. The germline CDR1 and CDR2 sequences are DFQATT and SNEGSKA (reference sequence). This CDR3 reads CSAGTTRGSDTQYF. Here the CDR3 DNA reads TGCAGTGCGGGGACCACCCGCGGATCCGATACGCAGTATTTT.